The 10 T cell receptor beta chains below all came from one sample that was sequenced in a study of synovial regulatory T cells in juvenile arthritis. TCRdb's table, derived via immunoSEQ multiplex PCR, lists solely in-frame clones and lacks some. The repertoire shows around 10,000 clones; the top ten hold over 0.75%. The sequenced sample consisted of Treg cells from blood. Subset indicated: remaining (HLA-DR-negative) circulating blood Treg cells. Receptors were obtained from a donor aged 2-29 years with juvenile idiopathic arthritis.

The V and J genes are TRBV6-1 and TRBJ1-1; TCRdb reports TRBD1, a call that lacks DNA to check it against. Germline values: CDR1 MNHNS, CDR2 SASEGT. The CDR3 sequence is 14 residues long. The entry carries no DNA sequence. The CDR3 spells CASSEFLGATEAFF.

The J gene is TRBJ1-5, the V gene TRBV2; TCRdb's D gene call, TRBD1, goes unchecked for lack of DNA. Germline V CDR1 and CDR2: SNHLY, FYNNEI. The CDR3 has 16 residues. No nucleotide data were recorded. CDR3 sequence reads: CASSLPGQGASQPQHF.

The chain is built from TRBV18 and TRBJ2-3; TCRdb designates TRBD2, a call that cannot be tested without DNA. The CDR3 covers 13 residues. No DNA appears here. Germline V gives CDR1 KGHSH, CDR2 LQKENI. CDR3 region: CASSEGGTDTQYF. Together with reference TRBV18 and TRBJ2-3, the CDR3 gives the full variable domain: NAGVMQNPRHLVRRRGQEARLRCSPMKGHSHVYWYRQLPEEGLKFMVYLQKENIIDESGMPKERFSAEFPKEGPSILRIQQVVRGDSAAYFCASSEGGTDTQYFGPGTRLTVL.

The chain is built from TRBV4-1 and TRBJ2-6. This CDR3 has 14 amino acids. The DNA sequence is not available. CDR1 and CDR2 (germline): MGHRA, YSYEKL. The CDR3 sequence: CASSLPSGANVLTF.

This chain joins TRBV10-2 and TRBJ1-1; TCRdb's D call, TRBD1, is unchecked because there is no DNA. CDR3 length: 15 amino acids. DNA for this receptor is not on file. From germline, CDR1 is WSHSY and CDR2 SAAADI. This CDR3 reads CASRGTGGWGTEAFF.

The chain employs TRBV7-6 and TRBJ2-7; TCRdb outputs TRBD2, but without DNA this stays unchecked. The CDR3 runs to 14 residues. No DNA sequence is on record. CDR1 is SGHVS and CDR2 is FNYEAQ in the germline V gene. The CDR3 reads CASSLGGLVDEQYF.

Judged by frequency, this clone is medium-sized. The chain employs TRBV2 and TRBJ2-7. CDR1 is SNHLY, CDR2 FYNNEI, per germline. The CDR3 totals 12 residues. The nucleotide record is missing. CDR3 region: CASRVLGVEQYF.

Here the CDR3 reads CASSRGGGGNTIYF. This sequence joins TRBV5-1 and TRBJ1-3; the D call from TCRdb, TRBD1, cannot be confirmed without DNA. Germline CDR1 reads SGHRS; CDR2 reads YFSETQ. The CDR3 spans 14 residues. The nucleotide record is missing. The whole variable domain, remainder taken from reference TRBV5-1 and TRBJ1-3, is KAGVTQTPRYLIKTRGQQVTLSCSPISGHRSVSWYQQTPGQGLQFLFEYFSETQRNKGNFPGRFSGRQFSNSRSEMNVSTLELGDSALYLCASSRGGGGNTIYFGEGSWLTVV.

V gene TRBV2 combines with J gene TRBJ1-1. Germline-derived CDR1 and CDR2 are SNHLY and FYNNEI. The CDR3 spans 13 residues. The DNA sequence is not available. The CDR3 region is CASSEEGRAEAFF. Using reference TRBV2 and TRBJ1-1 for the parts outside the CDR3, the full variable domain is EPEVTQTPSHQVTQMGQEVILRCVPISNHLYFYWYRQILGQKVEFLVSFYNNEISEKSEIFDDQFSVERPDGSNFTLKIRSTKLEDSAMYFCASSEEGRAEAFFGQGTRLTVV.

This chain links TRBV2 with TRBJ2-7; TCRdb lists TRBD1, though no DNA is available to test this call. The CDR3 has 15 residues. The nucleotide record is missing. Looked up from germline, CDR1 is SNHLY and CDR2 is FYNNEI. This CDR3 is CASTVRQGPSYEQYF.